This T cell receptor beta chain originates from a study of early T cells in non-severe SARS-CoV-2 infection. cDNA molecules, individually, were tagged with unique molecular identifiers. TCRdb re-derived calls from the 5' RACE reads in MiXCR, one entry per CDR3 protein. Of 70,000 to 85,000 distinct CDR3 sequences in the sample, approximately 12% are singletons; the top ten hold roughly 16%. This CDR3 is 15 amino acids long. Trimming took off 1 base at V and 3 bases at J, with 12 bases between the two ends. Germline CDR1 LGHDT, CDR2 YNNKEL (reference sequence). The sample in question was whole blood, obtained at baseline. This chain joins TRBV3-1 and TRBJ1-1; possibly TRBD1 for D (5 bases). The origin of this receptor is an adult who was a healthcare worker with PCR-confirmed SARS-CoV-2 infection or an uninfected control (not recorded which). The donor label of this sample is uncertain. The CDR3 coding sequence is TGTGCCAGCAGCCAAGCGGGCAGGGCCGACACTGAAGCTTTCTTT. Its protein is CASSQAGRADTEAFF.